Following are 22 T cell receptor beta chains from one sample sequenced in a study of blood T cell repertoires in COVID-19. The assay was immunoSEQ multiplex PCR, and TCRdb's table has in-frame clones only and misses some. Counted here are about 150,000 clones, 86% occurring once; the ten biggest clones make up about 7%. Sequenced sample: peripheral blood. All receptors come from a man in his forties or fifties with active or convalescent COVID-19.

DNA for the CDR3: TGTGCCAGCAGCTTAGAGACAGGACCCCATGTCGAGCAGTACTTC. This gives the protein CASSLETGPHVEQYF. The V gene is TRBV11-3, the J gene TRBJ2-7, with D tentatively TRBD1 (6 bases). V lost 0 bases to trimming and J lost 6 bases, with 15 bases between them. This CDR3 is built from 15 residues. Germline V gives CDR1 SGHNT, CDR2 YENEEA.

This sequence joins TRBV20-1 and TRBJ2-1; 8 bases match TRBD1. Germline-derived CDR1 and CDR2 are DFQATT and SNEGSKA (reference sequence). CDR3 length: 15 residues. With 3 bases clipped from V and 0 bases from J, the junction kept 4 bases outside the gene matches. CDR3 bases: TGCAGTGCTAGTTGGACAGGGATCTCCTACAATGAGCAGTTCTTC. Translated: CSASWTGISYNEQFF.

This clone was found once. The CDR3 reads CASSRYLVQGNTEAFF. The CDR3 DNA is TGTGCCAGCAGCCGCTATCTAGTACAGGGGAACACTGAAGCTTTCTTT. This chain links TRBV7-8 with TRBJ1-1, with D maybe TRBD1 (6 bases). The V gene lost 5 bases and the J gene lost 1 base, with 17 bases spanning the gap. Germline CDR1 and CDR2: SGHVS and FQNEAQ. The CDR3 has 16 amino acids.

This rearrangement joins TRBV6-1 to TRBJ2-2; TRBD2 matches 7 bases. This CDR3 has 15 residues. Looked up from germline, CDR1 is MNHNS and CDR2 is SASEGT. The ends lost 0 bases at V and 4 bases at J; junction bases unmatched: 2. The CDR3 coding sequence is TGTGCCAGCAGTGAAGCGGGGAGGGGCACCGGGGAGCTGTTTTTT. Translating it yields CASSEAGRGTGELFF.

V is TRBV6-2 or TRBV6-3 and J is TRBJ1-1, with 8 bases identical to TRBD1. The V segment lost 5 bases and the J segment 1 base; nucleotides outside the gene matches: 6. In germline, CDR1 is MNHEY, CDR2 SVGEGT. The CDR3 runs 15 residues. CDR3 in amino acids: CASSTPGTGNTEAFF. CDR3 bases: TGTGCCAGCAGTACCCCCGGGACAGGGAACACTGAAGCTTTCTTT.

The rearrangement joins TRBV14 to TRBJ1-1; a weak D match, TRBD1 (5 bases). The CDR3 is 16 residues long. Germline V lookup: CDR1 SGHDN, CDR2 FVKESK. The germline V and J ends were trimmed by 0 bases and 1 base, with 12 bases remaining between them. The CDR3 DNA sequence: TGTGCCAGCAGCCAAGACATTGGGGGGGAGAACACTGAAGCTTTCTTT. This sequence encodes CASSQDIGGENTEAFF. Complete variable domain (other parts from reference TRBV14 and TRBJ1-1): EAGVTQFPSHSVIEKGQTVTLRCDPISGHDNLYWYRRVMGKEIKFLLHFVKESKQDESGMPNNRFLAERTGGTYSTLKVQPAELEDSGVYFCASSQDIGGENTEAFFGQGTRLTVV.

The chain has TRBV30 and TRBJ2-7; D is undetermined. The V gene lost 0 bases and the J gene lost 3 bases, with 6 bases spanning the gap. Germline V gene lookup returns CDR1 GTSNPN and CDR2 SVGIG (reference sequence). This CDR3 has 12 amino acids. The CDR3 coding sequence is TGTGCCTGGAGTGTTATCGGCTACGAGCAGTACTTC. Protein product: CAWSVIGYEQYF.

This rearrangement joins TRBV1 to TRBJ2-3; TRBD2 was called by the table and not checked on the DNA. TRBV1 is an annotated pseudogene. This CDR3 region has 19 residues. CDR3 protein: CTSIPPRGGAGLSTDTQYF. CDR3 nucleotides: TGCACCAGCATTCCCCCCCGGGGAGGGGCGGGCTTAAGCACAGATACGCAGTATTTT.

The J gene is TRBJ2-3, the V gene TRBV5-1, with TRBD2 matching 7 bases. CDR3 length equals 14 residues. Per germline, CDR1 SGHRS and CDR2 YFSETQ. V was pared by 2 bases and J by 6 bases, with 6 bases of the junction left unmatched. CDR3: CASSFPGGGDTQYF. For the CDR3, the DNA is TGCGCCAGCAGCTTCCCGGGAGGAGGTGATACGCAGTATTTT.

The J gene is TRBJ2-7, the V gene TRBV6-5; 7 bases match TRBD1. This CDR3 region has 11 residues. With V trimmed by 3 bases and J by 11 bases, 4 bases remained unmatched. Germline V gives CDR1 MNHEY, CDR2 SVGAGI. CDR3 DNA: TGTGCCAGCAGTTATCGAGACAGGGAGTACTTC. It encodes CASSYRDREYF.

The V gene is TRBV4-3, the J gene TRBJ1-5; a possible D gene is TRBD1 (6 bases). Per germline, CDR1 LGHNA and CDR2 YSLEER. V was shortened by 4 bases and J by 3 bases, with 13 bases between the two germline ends. This CDR3 has 15 amino acids. CDR3 DNA sequence: TGCGCCAGCAGCCGATCCGGACAGAACAATCAGCCCCAGCATTTT. The encoded protein is CASSRSGQNNQPQHF.

Regarding this clone: One end of the junction is discordant with germline, which a read error may explain. The rearrangement joins TRBV12-3 or TRBV12-4 to TRBJ2-1; no clear D. This CDR3 spans 11 amino acids. The CDR3 DNA follows: TGTGCCAGCAGTTTAACCAGTTCCATCCTCTTC. Encoded protein: CASSLTSSILF.

The genes are TRBV4-1 and TRBJ2-7; the D gene is possibly TRBD1 (5 bases). The V end lost 1 base, the J end lost 7 bases, and 17 bases lay between the germline ends. The CDR3 consists of 15 residues. The germline gives CDR1 MGHRA, CDR2 YSYEKL. The CDR3 protein is CASSQVDSLSQEQYF. The CDR3, as DNA: TGCGCCAGCAGCCAAGTTGACAGTCTTTCTCAGGAGCAGTACTTC.

The chain combines TRBV10-3 with TRBJ2-2; tentatively, D is TRBD1 (6 bases). The ends were cut back, 7 bases at V and 0 bases at J, with 9 bases in the middle. This CDR3 is 14 amino acids long. In germline, CDR1 is ENHRY, CDR2 SYGVKD. CDR3 nucleotides: TGTGCCATCAAAGGGACAACGAACACCGGGGAGCTGTTTTTT. It yields the protein CAIKGTTNTGELFF.

On this clone: At the DNA level, this CDR3 is encoded by other sequences in the same sample as well. This chain joins TRBV9 and TRBJ1-1; TRBD1 aligns across 9 bases. The length of the CDR3 is 15 residues. V shed 3 bases, J shed 1 base, and the junction held 4 bases outside the gene matches. The germline V gene encodes CDR1 SGDLS and CDR2 YYNGEE. The CDR3 here is CASSAGTGRNTEAFF. As DNA, the CDR3 is TGTGCCAGCAGCGCCGGGACAGGGCGGAACACTGAAGCTTTCTTT.

The chain recombines TRBV7-9 with TRBJ2-1, with D maybe TRBD2 (5 bases). The CDR3 has 15 amino acids. Per germline, CDR1 SEHNR and CDR2 FQNEAQ (reference sequence). With 1 base removed from V and 0 bases from J, the gap between germline ends came to 7 bases. The CDR3 nucleotides are TGTGCCAGCAGCTTAGTGGCGGGCTCCTACAATGAGCAGTTCTTC. As protein: CASSLVAGSYNEQFF.

This chain joins TRBV7-3 and TRBJ1-1, with 7 positions matching TRBD1. The junction had 13 bases not matched to a gene; V was cut back by 5 bases and J by 4 bases. The CDR3 is made up of 16 amino acids. Germline lookup yields CDR1 SGHTA and CDR2 FQGTGA. The CDR3: CASSPLGGTMGTEAFF. The CDR3 nucleotides are TGTGCCAGCAGCCCACTAGGGGGCACGATGGGCACTGAAGCTTTCTTT. Full variable domain (rest looked up from reference TRBV7-3 and TRBJ1-1): GAGVSQTPSNKVTEKGKYVELRCDPISGHTALYWYRQSLGQGPEFLIYFQGTGAADDSGLPNDRFFAVRPEGSVSTLKIQRTERGDSAVYLCASSPLGGTMGTEAFFGQGTRLTVV.

The CDR3 DNA sequence: TGTGCCAGCTCACCCCGACCGGAGGGCAATGAGCAGTTCTTC. It codes for CASSPRPEGNEQFF. V gene TRBV18 combines with J gene TRBJ2-1; weak D call: TRBD2 (6 bases). The CDR3 has 14 amino acids. The germline CDR1 and CDR2 sequences are KGHSH and LQKENI. The V end was cut by 3 bases, the J end by 6 bases, with 12 bases between.

The chain carries TRBV14 and TRBJ1-2; D gene ambiguous. The germline CDR1 and CDR2 sequences are SGHDN and FVKESK. V shed 0 bases and J shed 7 bases, with 9 bases lying between them. This CDR3 comprises 13 residues. Here the CDR3 reads CASSQDRAGGYTF. The CDR3 DNA sequence: TGTGCCAGCAGCCAAGATCGTGCGGGTGGCTACACCTTC. Looking up the rest from reference TRBV14 and TRBJ1-2 gives the full variable domain: EAGVTQFPSHSVIEKGQTVTLRCDPISGHDNLYWYRRVMGKEIKFLLHFVKESKQDESGMPNNRFLAERTGGTYSTLKVQPAELEDSGVYFCASSQDRAGGYTFGSGTRLTVV.

The chain carries TRBV5-4 and TRBJ1-2, with TRBD1 as a possible D gene (5 bases). This CDR3 has 15 amino acids. Germline CDR1 and CDR2: SGHNT and YYREEE (reference sequence). The ends were cut back, 0 bases at V and 0 bases at J, with 9 bases in the middle. The CDR3 region has the DNA TGTGCCAGCAGCTTGGACTCAGGGACTAACTATGGCTACACCTTC. Its translation: CASSLDSGTNYGYTF.

The CDR3 sequence: CASSPGGTTRSYEQYF. CDR3 nucleotides: TGTGCCAGCAGCCCAGGGGGGACAACACGCTCCTACGAGCAGTACTTC. The J gene is TRBJ2-7, the V gene TRBV9, with a weak D call TRBD1 (7 bases). Trimming removed 4 bases at V and 0 bases at J, with 17 bases between. Germline CDR1 reads SGDLS; CDR2 reads YYNGEE. CDR3 size: 16 residues.

V is TRBV30 and J is TRBJ2-1, with TRBD2 matching 7 bases. The ends lost 0 bases at V and 7 bases at J; junction bases unmatched: 9. Germline CDR1 is GTSNPN and CDR2 is SVGIG (reference sequence). The CDR3 is 15 residues long. The CDR3 is CAWSVEVGGPNEQFF. CDR3 in DNA: TGTGCCTGGAGTGTCGAAGTGGGAGGGCCGAATGAGCAGTTCTTC.